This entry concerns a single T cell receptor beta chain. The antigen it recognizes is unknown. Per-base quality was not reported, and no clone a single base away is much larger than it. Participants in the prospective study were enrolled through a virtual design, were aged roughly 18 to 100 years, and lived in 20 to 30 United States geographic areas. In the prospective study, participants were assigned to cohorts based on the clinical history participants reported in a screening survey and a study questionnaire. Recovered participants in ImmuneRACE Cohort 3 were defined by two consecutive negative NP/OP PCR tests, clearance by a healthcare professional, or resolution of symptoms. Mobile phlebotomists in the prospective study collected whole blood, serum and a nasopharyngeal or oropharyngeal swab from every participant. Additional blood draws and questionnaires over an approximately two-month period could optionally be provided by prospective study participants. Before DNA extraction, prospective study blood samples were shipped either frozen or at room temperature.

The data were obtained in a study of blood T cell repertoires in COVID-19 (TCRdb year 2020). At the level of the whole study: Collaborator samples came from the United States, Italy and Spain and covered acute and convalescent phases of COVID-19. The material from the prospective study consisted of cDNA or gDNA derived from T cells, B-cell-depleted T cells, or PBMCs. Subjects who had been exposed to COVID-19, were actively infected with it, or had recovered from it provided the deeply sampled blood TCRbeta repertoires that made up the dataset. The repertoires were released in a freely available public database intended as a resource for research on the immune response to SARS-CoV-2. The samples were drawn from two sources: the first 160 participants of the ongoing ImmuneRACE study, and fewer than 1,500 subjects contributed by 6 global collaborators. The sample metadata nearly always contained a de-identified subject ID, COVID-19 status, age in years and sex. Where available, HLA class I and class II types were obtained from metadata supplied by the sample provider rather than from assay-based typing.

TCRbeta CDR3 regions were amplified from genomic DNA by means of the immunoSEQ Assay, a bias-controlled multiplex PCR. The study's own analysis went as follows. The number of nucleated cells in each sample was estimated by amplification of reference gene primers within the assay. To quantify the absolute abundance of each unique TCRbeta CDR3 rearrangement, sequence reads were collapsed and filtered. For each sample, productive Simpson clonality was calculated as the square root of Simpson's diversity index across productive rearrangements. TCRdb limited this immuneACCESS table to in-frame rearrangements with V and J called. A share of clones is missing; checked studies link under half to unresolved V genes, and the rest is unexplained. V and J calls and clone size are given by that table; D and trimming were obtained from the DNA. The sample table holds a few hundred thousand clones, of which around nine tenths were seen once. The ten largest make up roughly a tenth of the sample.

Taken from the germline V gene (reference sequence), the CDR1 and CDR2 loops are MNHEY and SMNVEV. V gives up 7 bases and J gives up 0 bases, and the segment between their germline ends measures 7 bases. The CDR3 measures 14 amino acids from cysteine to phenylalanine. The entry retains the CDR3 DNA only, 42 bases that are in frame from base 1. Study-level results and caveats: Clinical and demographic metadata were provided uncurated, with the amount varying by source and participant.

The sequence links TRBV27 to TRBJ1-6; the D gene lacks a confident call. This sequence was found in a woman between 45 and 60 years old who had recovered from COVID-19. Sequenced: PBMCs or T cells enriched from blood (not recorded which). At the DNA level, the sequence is TGTGCCAGCACGAGGAGCTCCTATAATTCACCCCTCCACTTT. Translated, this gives CASTRSSYNSPLHF.